This T cell receptor (beta chain) comes out of a study of blood T cell repertoires in COVID-19. The CDR3 has 13 amino acids. CDR1 is MNHEY and CDR2 is SVGAGI in the germline V gene. V was pared by 1 base and J by 10 bases, with 8 bases between. This table comes from immunoSEQ multiplex PCR, and its TCRdb copy is limited to in-frame clones, with some not included. This table has 350,000 to 450,000 clones, around 87% appearing once. This clone was detected only a few times. The rearrangement uses TRBV6-5 and TRBJ1-6; possible D gene TRBD1, 6 bases. This TCR came from a woman aged 60 to 75 with COVID-19, enrolled during active disease. The material sequenced was peripheral blood. CDR3: CASSYLGQSPLHF. CDR3 DNA: TGTGCCAGCAGTTACTTAGGACAGTCACCCCTCCACTTT.